The 20 T cell receptor beta chains reported below all come from one sample, sequenced in a study of shared clonotypes between healthy human individuals. Measured with immunoSEQ multiplex PCR; TCRdb has only the in-frame clones, and not every one. The sample shows about 380,000 clones, 95% to 97% of them seen only once. The sequencing input was memory CD8+ T cells sorted from blood. Indicated subset: CD45RO+ cells pooled with CCR7-negative TemRA cells. These receptors were collected from a man younger than 45 in good health.

The chain is built from TRBV28 and TRBJ1-2; the D gene is possibly TRBD1 (6 bases). Germline V gene lookup returns CDR1 MDHEN and CDR2 SYDVKM. V was clipped by 0 bases and J by 4 bases, with 9 bases between them. The CDR3 totals 14 residues. The CDR3 reads CASSLWGGVYGYTF. The CDR3 DNA sequence: TGTGCCAGCAGTTTATGGGGGGGCGTCTATGGCTACACCTTC.

The chain couples TRBV29-1 to TRBJ2-3; 11 bases line up with TRBD2. This CDR3 contains 17 residues. V was pared by 5 bases and J by 3 bases, with 13 bases of the junction left unmatched. The germline gives CDR1 SQVTM, CDR2 ANQGSEA. CDR3 nucleotides: TGCAGCGTTCGGGGGACCGCCACTAGCGGGAGAACAGATACGCAGTATTTT. Encoded protein: CSVRGTATSGRTDTQYF.

In this sample, this clone turned up once. This chain joins TRBV28 and TRBJ2-1, with TRBD1 matching over 9 bases. Germline V gene sequence: CDR1 MDHEN, CDR2 SYDVKM. V trimming: 9 bases; J trimming: 4 bases; junction bases outside the gene matches: 7. CDR3 size: 14 residues. The CDR3 loop is CASQQGARYNEQFF. Written as DNA, the CDR3 is TGTGCCAGTCAACAGGGGGCTAGGTACAATGAGCAGTTCTTC. The variable domain in full, with the rest retrieved from reference TRBV28 and TRBJ2-1, is DVKVTQSSRYLVKRTGEKVFLECVQDMDHENMFWYRQDPGLGLRLIYFSYDVKMKEKGDIPEGYSVSREKKERFSLILESASTNQTSMYLCASQQGARYNEQFFGPGTRLTVL.

DNA for the CDR3: TGTGCCAGCAGTGTCGTGCGGGGGCCGGCTTTCTTT. It encodes CASSVVRGPAFF. The chain has TRBV28 and TRBJ1-1, with a weak D call TRBD1 (6 bases). The germline V gene encodes CDR1 MDHEN and CDR2 SYDVKM. There are 12 residues in the CDR3. Deletions cut 5 bases from V and 11 bases from J, with 15 bases between. Using reference TRBV28 and TRBJ1-1 for the parts outside the CDR3, the full variable domain is DVKVTQSSRYLVKRTGEKVFLECVQDMDHENMFWYRQDPGLGLRLIYFSYDVKMKEKGDIPEGYSVSREKKERFSLILESASTNQTSMYLCASSVVRGPAFFGQGTRLTVV.

This clone appeared a single time. CDR3 sequence: CASSLDRPSGNTIYF. In DNA form, the CDR3 reads TGTGCCAGCAGCTTGGACAGGCCCTCTGGAAACACCATATATTTT. V and J are TRBV5-8 and TRBJ1-3; weak D call: TRBD1 (5 bases). The CDR3 loop spans 15 amino acids. Trimming left V 0 bases short and J 0 bases short, with 7 bases between. Germline V lookup: CDR1 SGHTS, CDR2 YDEGEE.

This chain links TRBV18 with TRBJ2-5, with TRBD1 as a possible D gene (5 bases). The V end lost 1 base, the J end lost 5 bases, and 8 bases lay between the germline ends. Per the germline V gene, CDR1 is KGHSH and CDR2 is LQKENI. The CDR3 totals 13 residues. CDR3 amino acids: CASSPQGLETQYF. The CDR3 DNA follows: TGTGCCAGCTCACCACAGGGGTTGGAGACCCAGTACTTC.

The chain links TRBV2 to TRBJ2-7; D may be TRBD2 (5 bases). The germline V gene encodes CDR1 SNHLY and CDR2 FYNNEI. This CDR3 has 15 residues. V shed 6 bases and J shed 1 base, with 16 bases lying between them. Here the CDR3 DNA reads TGTGCCAGCAGGGAGGAACCCGGGGATTCCTACGAGCAGTACTTC. Residues: CASREEPGDSYEQYF. Based on the CDR3 plus reference TRBV2 and TRBJ2-7, the full variable domain is EPEVTQTPSHQVTQMGQEVILRCVPISNHLYFYWYRQILGQKVEFLVSFYNNEISEKSEIFDDQFSVERPDGSNFTLKIRSTKLEDSAMYFCASREEPGDSYEQYFGPGTRLTVT.

This clone occurred a few times. Other DNA sequences in the sample encode the same CDR3. V is TRBV7-9 and J is TRBJ2-5, with 8 bases fitting TRBD2. The germline V gene has CDR1 SEHNR and CDR2 FQNEAQ (reference sequence). CDR3 length equals 13 residues. V shed 2 bases and J 4 bases; nucleotides not matched to a gene: 0. DNA for the CDR3: TGTGCCAGCAGCTTACTAGCGGGAGAGACCCAGTACTTC. As protein: CASSLLAGETQYF. Full variable domain (missing parts from reference TRBV7-9 and TRBJ2-5): DTGVSQNPRHKITKRGQNVTFRCDPISEHNRLYWYRQTLGQGPEFLTYFQNEAQLEKSRLLSDRFSAERPKGSFSTLEIQRTEQGDSAMYLCASSLLAGETQYFGPGTRLLVL.

The chain is built from TRBV30 and TRBJ2-1; 8 nucleotides match TRBD2. This CDR3 is built from 14 residues. The junction had 9 bases not matched to a gene; V was cut back by 2 bases and J by 9 bases. Germline V lookup: CDR1 GTSNPN, CDR2 SVGIG (reference sequence). The CDR3 here is CAWSSIRTSSEQFF. CDR3 sequence (DNA): TGTGCCTGGAGTAGTATTCGGACTAGCTCTGAGCAGTTCTTC.

This clone has a single count. The chain carries TRBV2 and TRBJ1-5, with D unresolved. V was pared by 4 bases and J by 9 bases, with 10 bases between. The CDR3 has 12 amino acids. Germline V CDR1 and CDR2: SNHLY, FYNNEI. The CDR3 region is CASSGLIGPQHF. The DNA of the CDR3 is TGTGCCAGCAGTGGACTAATAGGGCCCCAGCATTTT.

This clone was observed a handful of times. The chain has TRBV30 and TRBJ1-1; no clear D gene. This CDR3 is 13 amino acids long. CDR1 GTSNPN and CDR2 SVGIG come from the germline V gene (reference sequence). Trimming removed 2 bases from V and 7 bases from J, with 14 bases in between. The CDR3 DNA reads TGTGCCTGGAGTAAAATGCGGGCTCATGAAGCTTTCTTT. It yields the protein CAWSKMRAHEAFF.

This clone came up once. This chain uses TRBV5-8 with TRBJ1-1; D may be TRBD1 (5 bases). The germline CDR1 and CDR2 sequences are SGHTS and YDEGEE. The CDR3 consists of 14 residues. V was pared by 4 bases and J by 0 bases, with 10 bases between. CDR3 sequence: CASSRRQLNTEAFF. The DNA for the CDR3 is TGTGCCAGCAGCCGGCGACAGTTGAACACTGAAGCTTTCTTT.

The chain couples TRBV27 to TRBJ1-5, with a weak D call TRBD1 (5 bases). The CDR3 extends over 14 amino acids. Trimming took 3 bases from V and 6 from J, leaving 12 bases between them. Germline V lookup: CDR1 MNHEY, CDR2 SMNVEV (reference sequence). CDR3 sequence (DNA): TGTGCCAGCAGTTTGAGGCAGGGAGGTCAGCCCCAGCATTTT. It specifies CASSLRQGGQPQHF.

The chain uses TRBV4-1 and TRBJ2-1; TRBD1 matches 8 bases. Losses at the gene ends were 0 bases for V and 9 bases for J; bases not matched to a gene: 7. Germline V gene data show CDR1 as MGHRA and CDR2 as YSYEKL. The CDR3 covers 15 residues. In DNA, the CDR3 is TGCGCCAGCAGCCAAGACTGGACAGGGAGGCGTGAGCAGTTCTTC. The encoded protein is CASSQDWTGRREQFF.

The CDR3 loop reads CASSLEGGEQYF. CDR3 bases: TGTGCCAGCAGCTTGGAGGGAGGCGAGCAGTACTTC. This rearrangement joins TRBV5-5 to TRBJ2-7; TRBD2 is a possible D gene (6 bases). V shed 0 bases and J shed 6 bases, with 7 bases lying between them. CDR3 length: 12 residues. Germline CDR1 reads SGHKS; CDR2 reads YYEKEE (reference sequence).

This chain connects TRBV19 to TRBJ2-5; 9 nucleotides line up with TRBD1. The ends lost 3 bases at V and 4 bases at J; junction bases unmatched: 9. Germline V lookup: CDR1 LNHDA, CDR2 SQIVND (reference sequence). The CDR3 contains 16 residues. CDR3 loop: CASSIRGNRGRETQYF. The CDR3 nucleotides are TGTGCCAGTAGTATTAGAGGCAACAGGGGGCGAGAGACCCAGTACTTC. Together with reference TRBV19 and TRBJ2-5, the CDR3 gives the full variable domain: DGGITQSPKYLFRKEGQNVTLSCEQNLNHDAMYWYRQDPGQGLRLIYYSQIVNDFQKGDIAEGYSVSREKKESFPLTVTSAQKNPTAFYLCASSIRGNRGRETQYFGPGTRLLVL.

The chain employs TRBV9 and TRBJ2-3, with 7 positions matching TRBD1. The CDR3 sequence is 15 residues long. In germline, CDR1 is SGDLS, CDR2 YYNGEE. The V gene end was trimmed by 0 bases and the J gene end by 5 bases; junction bases not matched to a gene: 6. CDR3 sequence: CASSVVRGQGDTQYF. The CDR3 region has the DNA TGTGCCAGCAGCGTAGTAAGGGGGCAGGGAGATACGCAGTATTTT.

This chain connects TRBV14 to TRBJ1-3; D call uncertain. The germline V gene encodes CDR1 SGHDN and CDR2 FVKESK. The CDR3 consists of 12 residues. V lost 5 bases to trimming and J lost 4 bases, with 6 bases between them. The CDR3 DNA is TGTGCCAGCAGCTGGCAGGGAAACACCATATATTTT. This gives the protein CASSWQGNTIYF.

J is TRBJ2-6 and V is TRBV5-1, with D perhaps TRBD2 (6 bases). The V end lost 2 bases, the J end lost 0 bases, and 12 bases lay between the germline ends. The CDR3 has 17 residues. In germline, CDR1 is SGHRS, CDR2 YFSETQ. In DNA form, the CDR3 reads TGCGCCAGCAGCTTACCCATGGGGGGCTCTGGGGCCAACGTCCTGACTTTC. Translating gives CASSLPMGGSGANVLTF.

CDR3 in amino acids: CASSTRTGPVFSTQYF. Here the CDR3 DNA reads TGTGCCAGCAGCACCCGAACCGGGCCAGTATTCTCGACCCAGTACTTC. V and J are TRBV7-2 and TRBJ2-5; D is uncertain. V was cut by 5 bases and J by 7 bases, with 23 bases left in between. The CDR3 spans 16 residues. Per the germline V gene, CDR1 is SGHTA and CDR2 is FQGNSA.